These 27 T cell receptor beta chains came from one sample sequenced in a study of long-term antiretroviral therapy in people with HIV. The assay used was immunoSEQ (version v3.0), run at survey level. Using immunoSEQ multiplex PCR, the repertoire was profiled, and TCRdb retains in-frame clones only, with some absent. The data contain about 38,000 clones, around 75% of them seen just once; the ten biggest clones take up roughly 5%. This specimen was unsorted PBMCs, taken 1.5 years after starting antiretroviral therapy. The receptors were gathered from a man aged 18-30 years with HIV.

This clone appeared once. The J gene is TRBJ2-7, the V gene TRBV6-5, with D hard to call. Germline CDR1 and CDR2: MNHEY and SVGAGI. Trimming shortened V by 2 bases and J by 2 bases, and 13 bases separated the two germline ends. The CDR3 runs to 15 residues. CDR3 in DNA: TGTGCCAGCAGTTACGGCACACAGATTCCCTACGAGCAGTACTTC. Encoded protein: CASSYGTQIPYEQYF.

V gene TRBV11-2 combines with J gene TRBJ2-3; D not certain. Germline loops: CDR1 SGHAT, CDR2 FQNNGV. The length of the CDR3 is 12 residues. Trimming removed 5 bases at V and 8 bases at J, with 11 bases between. The CDR3: CASSRTAFTQYF. DNA of the CDR3: TGTGCCAGCAGCCGAACCGCCTTTACGCAGTATTTT.

This chain joins TRBV5-1 and TRBJ2-7; D call uncertain. This CDR3 region has 13 residues. The V gene lost 0 bases and the J gene lost 3 bases, with 7 bases spanning the gap. The germline V gene encodes CDR1 SGHRS and CDR2 YFSETQ. In nucleotides, the CDR3 is TGCGCCAGCAGCTTGGGAGCCCGCTACGAGCAGTACTTC. It yields the protein CASSLGARYEQYF. Looking up the rest from reference TRBV5-1 and TRBJ2-7 gives the full variable domain: KAGVTQTPRYLIKTRGQQVTLSCSPISGHRSVSWYQQTPGQGLQFLFEYFSETQRNKGNFPGRFSGRQFSNSRSEMNVSTLELGDSALYLCASSLGARYEQYFGPGTRLTVT.

This clone has more than one count but fewer than ten. V is TRBV2 and J is TRBJ1-5; D gene ambiguous. This CDR3 comprises 14 residues. The ends were cut back, 0 bases at V and 4 bases at J, with 7 bases in the middle. From germline, CDR1 is SNHLY and CDR2 FYNNEI. CDR3 DNA sequence: TGTGCCAGCAGTGAAGCGCGAGGGAATCAGCCCCAGCATTTT. This sequence encodes CASSEARGNQPQHF.

The chain links TRBV18 to TRBJ1-2; the match to TRBD1 covers 9 bases. J gave up 9 bases and V 3 bases, and 5 bases lay outside the gene matches. This CDR3 spans 13 amino acids. The germline gives CDR1 KGHSH, CDR2 LQKENI. The CDR3 sequence is CASSPMTGGSYTF. The DNA of the CDR3 is TGTGCCAGCTCACCTATGACAGGGGGTAGCTACACCTTC.

The rearrangement joins TRBV4-3 to TRBJ2-7; 9 bases are shared with TRBD2. The CDR3 is made up of 16 amino acids. Germline CDR1 reads LGHNA; CDR2 reads YSLEER. V gave up 4 bases and J gave up 3 bases; unmatched junction bases: 10. The CDR3 sequence: CASSLESAGGDYEQYF. CDR3 DNA: TGCGCCAGCAGCCTAGAGTCAGCGGGAGGCGACTACGAGCAGTACTTC.

J is TRBJ2-3 and V is TRBV2; 13 bases match TRBD2. CDR3 length: 17 residues. After removal of 3 bases from V and 0 bases from J, the junction contained 3 bases not matched to a gene. Germline V gene sequence: CDR1 SNHLY, CDR2 FYNNEI. CDR3 in amino acids: CASSDPGLAGSTDTQYF. CDR3 coding DNA: TGTGCCAGCAGTGACCCGGGACTAGCGGGAAGCACAGATACGCAGTATTTT. Looking up the rest from reference TRBV2 and TRBJ2-3 gives the full variable domain: EPEVTQTPSHQVTQMGQEVILRCVPISNHLYFYWYRQILGQKVEFLVSFYNNEISEKSEIFDDQFSVERPDGSNFTLKIRSTKLEDSAMYFCASSDPGLAGSTDTQYFGPGTRLTVL.

The V gene is TRBV7-8, the J gene TRBJ1-2; 8 positions agree with TRBD1. CDR1 SGHVS and CDR2 FQNEAQ come from the germline V gene. The CDR3 length is 15 residues. J was trimmed by 8 bases and V by 5 bases; bases with no gene match: 13. The CDR3 sequence: CASSAQLTGAEGYTF. The CDR3 DNA sequence: TGTGCCAGCAGCGCCCAATTGACAGGGGCCGAGGGCTACACCTTC.

This clone was observed a handful of times. V usage is TRBV2 and J usage is TRBJ2-7; D remains unclear. V dropped 2 bases and J dropped 5 bases, with 16 bases sitting between them. The CDR3 spans 15 residues. Germline CDR1 is SNHLY and CDR2 is FYNNEI. This CDR3 reads CASSERKAINHEQYF. CDR3 sequence (DNA): TGTGCCAGCAGTGAAAGGAAAGCCATTAACCACGAGCAGTACTTC.

The CDR3 DNA reads TGCGCCAGCAGCCAAGATCTGGGGGCATTGACAGGGACCTACGAGCAGTACTTC. Translating it yields CASSQDLGALTGTYEQYF. The rearrangement joins TRBV4-3 to TRBJ2-7, with TRBD1 matching over 7 bases. Germline CDR1 LGHNA, CDR2 YSLEER. This CDR3 spans 18 amino acids. The V gene end was trimmed by 0 bases and the J gene end by 2 bases; junction bases not matched to a gene: 13.

The chain couples TRBV5-8 to TRBJ2-7, with TRBD2 identical over 8 bases. The ends lost 4 bases at V and 7 bases at J; junction bases unmatched: 10. The germline V gene encodes CDR1 SGHTS and CDR2 YDEGEE. The CDR3 loop spans 14 amino acids. CDR3 DNA sequence: TGTGCCAGCAGCCTCCAAGCGGGAGCTCCTGAGCAGTACTTC. Its translation is CASSLQAGAPEQYF.

This clone appeared a few times. Here the CDR3 reads CASSYMALMNTGELFF. CDR3 nucleotides: TGTGCCAGCAGTTACATGGCGCTCATGAACACCGGGGAGCTGTTTTTT. The chain uses TRBV6-5 and TRBJ2-2; D gene ambiguous. The CDR3 length is 16 residues. The germline V gene has CDR1 MNHEY and CDR2 SVGAGI. The V end lost 2 bases, the J end lost 1 base, and 11 bases lay between the germline ends.

The CDR3: CASSLEASTDTQYF. CDR3 sequence (DNA): TGTGCCAGCAGTTTAGAGGCTAGCACAGATACGCAGTATTTT. V and J are TRBV28 and TRBJ2-3; D remains ambiguous. Germline V CDR1 and CDR2: MDHEN, SYDVKM. CDR3 length: 14 residues. V was trimmed by 2 bases and J by 0 bases, leaving 6 bases between them.

The V call is TRBV11-2, the J call TRBJ2-2; D unresolved. The CDR3 is made up of 12 amino acids. V gave up 4 bases and J gave up 3 bases, with 3 bases separating them. Germline V gene sequence: CDR1 SGHAT, CDR2 FQNNGV. CDR3: CASSYYTGELFF. For the CDR3, the DNA is TGTGCCAGCAGCTACTACACCGGGGAGCTGTTTTTT. The full variable domain, in which reference TRBV11-2 and TRBJ2-2 provide the parts outside the CDR3, is EAGVAQSPRYKIIEKRQSVAFWCNPISGHATLYWYQQILGQGPKLLIQFQNNGVVDDSQLPKDRFSAERLKGVDSTLKIQPAKLEDSAVYLCASSYYTGELFFGEGSRLTVL.

This clone was seen only a few times. The chain links TRBV7-2 to TRBJ2-6; TRBD1 matches 7 bases. Per germline, CDR1 SGHTA and CDR2 FQGNSA. Losses at the gene ends were 5 bases for V and 6 bases for J; bases not matched to a gene: 10. There are 16 residues in the CDR3. For the CDR3, the DNA is TGTGCCAGCAGCCCAGACAGGGAGATTGAGGCCAACGTCCTGACTTTC. Its protein product is CASSPDREIEANVLTF. Filled out from reference TRBV7-2 and TRBJ2-6, the complete variable domain reads GAGVSQSPSNKVTEKGKDVELRCDPISGHTALYWYRQSLGQGLEFLIYFQGNSAPDKSGLPSDRFSAERTGGSVSTLTIQRTQQEDSAVYLCASSPDREIEANVLTFGAGSRLTVL.

J is TRBJ2-1 and V is TRBV13, with D unclear. V was trimmed by 0 bases and J by 7 bases, leaving 10 bases between them. The CDR3 is 14 amino acids. Germline V CDR1 and CDR2: PRHDT, FYEKMQ (reference sequence). The CDR3 nucleotides are TGTGCCAGCAGCTTAGGTGCTAGTGGGAATGAGCAGTTCTTC. Its protein product is CASSLGASGNEQFF.

The V call is TRBV4-3, the J call TRBJ2-7, with 7 bases lining up with TRBD2. The germline CDR1 and CDR2 sequences are LGHNA and YSLEER. The CDR3 totals 16 residues. J was trimmed by 2 bases and V by 0 bases; bases with no gene match: 7. CDR3 residues: CASSQDFSSGTYEQYF. DNA of the CDR3: TGCGCCAGCAGCCAAGATTTCTCTAGCGGTACCTACGAGCAGTACTTC.

The rearrangement uses TRBV6-6 and TRBJ1-5; D is perhaps TRBD1 (6 bases). The germline gives CDR1 MNHNY, CDR2 SVGAGI (reference sequence). The germline V and J ends were trimmed by 6 bases and 2 bases, with 11 bases remaining between them. The CDR3 sequence is 14 residues long. The CDR3 here is CASSPPGGNQPQHF. CDR3 bases: TGTGCCAGCAGCCCCCCAGGGGGCAATCAGCCCCAGCATTTT.

V gene TRBV5-8 combines with J gene TRBJ2-5; 11 positions agree with TRBD2. The CDR3 totals 15 residues. Germline loops: CDR1 SGHTS, CDR2 YDEGEE. V shed 5 bases and J 2 bases; nucleotides not matched to a gene: 5. CDR3 in DNA: TGTGCCAGCAGAACGGGGACTAGCGGACAAGAGACCCAGTACTTC. Its protein product is CASRTGTSGQETQYF.

The chain is built from TRBV28 and TRBJ1-1; 9 nucleotides match TRBD1. The CDR3 is made up of 16 amino acids. CDR1 is MDHEN and CDR2 is SYDVKM in the germline V gene. V trimming: 9 bases; J trimming: 0 bases; junction bases outside the gene matches: 11. This CDR3 reads CASRQGGNFMNTEAFF. The CDR3 bases are TGTGCCAGTCGACAGGGGGGAAATTTCATGAACACTGAAGCTTTCTTT. Complete variable domain (other parts from reference TRBV28 and TRBJ1-1): DVKVTQSSRYLVKRTGEKVFLECVQDMDHENMFWYRQDPGLGLRLIYFSYDVKMKEKGDIPEGYSVSREKKERFSLILESASTNQTSMYLCASRQGGNFMNTEAFFGQGTRLTVV.

The V call is TRBV27, the J call TRBJ1-1; the match to TRBD1 covers 9 bases. CDR1 MNHEY and CDR2 SMNVEV come from the germline V gene (reference sequence). The trim removed 6 bases at V and 4 bases at J, leaving 12 bases unmatched. The CDR3 contains 16 residues. The CDR3 DNA reads as TGTGCCAGCAGCCGGGGGGGGACAGGGTGGTTCACTGAAGCTTTCTTT. Its protein is CASSRGGTGWFTEAFF.

V gene TRBV6-6 combines with J gene TRBJ1-4, with D possibly TRBD1 on 5 matching bases. The V end was cut by 6 bases, the J end by 2 bases, with 13 bases between. CDR1 is MNHNY and CDR2 is SVGAGI in the germline V gene (reference sequence). The CDR3 totals 15 residues. CDR3 residues: CASRPSRGTNEKLFF. The CDR3 DNA follows: TGTGCCAGCAGGCCCTCCCGGGGGACTAATGAAAAACTGTTTTTT.

Here the CDR3 reads CASSLGGGEQFF. The CDR3 DNA is TGTGCCAGCAGCTTAGGCGGTGGGGAGCAGTTCTTC. The chain is built from TRBV11-2 and TRBJ2-1, with D unclear. The CDR3 is 12 amino acids. CDR1 is SGHAT and CDR2 is FQNNGV in the germline V gene. V lost 1 base to trimming and J lost 10 bases, with 8 bases between them.

V usage is TRBV5-4 and J usage is TRBJ2-3; TRBD1 agrees at 9 bases. CDR1 SGHNT and CDR2 YYREEE come from the germline V gene (reference sequence). V lost 2 bases and J lost 6; bases outside the gene matches: 4. The CDR3 sequence is 14 residues long. Here the CDR3 reads CASSFGTGKDTQYF. The CDR3 bases are TGTGCCAGCAGCTTCGGGACAGGGAAGGATACGCAGTATTTT.

The chain employs TRBV5-4 and TRBJ2-1; 8 bases map to TRBD2. The V gene end was trimmed by 2 bases and the J gene end by 2 bases; junction bases not matched to a gene: 6. Germline V gene lookup returns CDR1 SGHNT and CDR2 YYREEE (reference sequence). The CDR3 covers 16 residues. The CDR3 loop is CASSFIKAGAYNEQFF. As DNA, the CDR3 is TGTGCCAGCAGCTTTATAAAAGCGGGGGCCTACAATGAGCAGTTCTTC.

The chain is built from TRBV18 and TRBJ2-7; D is possibly TRBD1 (5 bases). V lost 2 bases and J lost 3, with 17 bases in between. CDR1 is KGHSH, CDR2 LQKENI, per germline. The CDR3 is 16 residues long. The CDR3 region is CASSPNGQGRDYEQYF. DNA of the CDR3: TGTGCCAGCTCACCAAACGGTCAGGGCAGGGACTACGAGCAGTACTTC.

The CDR3 region has the DNA TGTGCCAGCAGCCAAGCCGGACAGGATGAAGCTTTCTTT. It codes for CASSQAGQDEAFF. V and J are TRBV4-2 and TRBJ1-1; 7 bases fit TRBD1. V shed 1 base and J 7 bases; nucleotides not matched to a gene: 3. Germline V gives CDR1 LGHNA, CDR2 YNFKEQ. The CDR3 sequence is 13 residues long.